The 9 T cell receptor beta chains below were found in one sample sequenced in a study of cytomegalovirus exposure and HLA in healthy donors. PCR employed 60 Vbeta and 13 Jbeta primers. Sequenced by immunoSEQ multiplex PCR; TCRdb stores in-frame clones only, minus some. The data include 30,000 to 40,000 clones; the top ten clones carry roughly 6.4%. Sequencing was carried out using PBMCs. Receptor source: a human donor in good health.

The genes are TRBV6-6 and TRBJ2-2; tentative D call: TRBD2 (5 bases). This CDR3 is 15 amino acids long. CDR1 and CDR2 (germline): MNHNY, SVGAGI (reference sequence). The V end lost 2 bases, the J end lost 3 bases, and 10 bases lay between the germline ends. The CDR3 DNA reads TGTGCCAGCAGTTACGAGGAGGTCGACACCGGGGAGCTGTTTTTT. Its protein is CASSYEEVDTGELFF.

This chain links TRBV7-9 with TRBJ1-4; D is uncertain. CDR3 length: 15 amino acids. Germline V gene lookup returns CDR1 SEHNR and CDR2 FQNEAQ (reference sequence). V shed 2 bases and J shed 1 base, with 8 bases lying between them. The CDR3 reads CASSLSRQTNEKLFF. The CDR3 DNA reads as TGTGCCAGCAGCTTATCGCGTCAAACTAATGAAAAACTGTTTTTT.

This chain connects TRBV9 to TRBJ2-7; perhaps TRBD2 as D (6 bases). The CDR3 contains 14 residues. V lost 0 bases and J 0 bases, leaving 7 bases between the germline ends. Germline V gene data show CDR1 as SGDLS and CDR2 as YYNGEE. CDR3 DNA sequence: TGTGCCAGCAGCGTAGGGGGGGTCTCCTACGAGCAGTACTTC. It encodes CASSVGGVSYEQYF.

V gene TRBV27 combines with J gene TRBJ2-7; 7 nucleotides align to TRBD1. Trimming took 2 bases from V and 2 from J; bases not matched to a gene: 6. CDR1 MNHEY and CDR2 SMNVEV come from the germline V gene (reference sequence). CDR3 size: 15 residues. The CDR3 sequence: CASSLIGGKAYEQYF. The CDR3 region has the DNA TGTGCCAGCAGTTTAATAGGGGGCAAAGCCTACGAGCAGTACTTC.

The gene calls are TRBV6-6 and TRBJ2-2; 13 bases line up with TRBD2. Losses at the gene ends were 6 bases for V and 3 bases for J; bases not matched to a gene: 1. CDR1 MNHNY and CDR2 SVGAGI come from the germline V gene (reference sequence). The CDR3 is 15 amino acids. The chain's CDR3 is CASSGLAGDTGELFF. CDR3 coding DNA: TGTGCCAGCAGCGGACTAGCGGGGGACACCGGGGAGCTGTTTTTT.

In DNA, the CDR3 is TGTGCCAGCAGCCAGGGCAACGCCGGTTCGGAAGACGAGCAGTACTTC. Translating it yields CASSQGNAGSEDEQYF. V gene TRBV4-2 combines with J gene TRBJ2-7, with D uncertain. Trimming left V 3 bases short and J 5 bases short, with 20 bases between. The germline gives CDR1 LGHNA, CDR2 YNFKEQ. CDR3 length: 16 amino acids.

The chain uses TRBV28 and TRBJ1-5; possible D gene TRBD1, 5 bases. Trimming removed 8 bases from V and 6 bases from J, with 11 bases in between. CDR3 length equals 12 residues. CDR1 and CDR2 from the germline V gene are MDHEN and SYDVKM. The CDR3 DNA follows: TGTGCCAGCGGGGGAGGGCCTCAGCCCCAGCATTTT. Its protein is CASGGGPQPQHF.

The rearrangement uses TRBV5-5 and TRBJ2-7; 7 bases map to TRBD1. Germline V lookup: CDR1 SGHKS, CDR2 YYEKEE (reference sequence). After removal of 6 bases from V and 0 bases from J, the junction contained 6 bases not matched to a gene. This CDR3 spans 14 amino acids. CDR3 in DNA: TGTGCCAGCACCCGCGACAGGGACTCCTACGAGCAGTACTTC. This sequence encodes CASTRDRDSYEQYF.

V gene TRBV30 combines with J gene TRBJ1-5; D remains ambiguous. CDR1 and CDR2 (germline): GTSNPN, SVGIG (reference sequence). Trimming took off 0 bases at V and 2 bases at J, with 5 bases between the two ends. There are 13 residues in the CDR3. CDR3 amino acids: CAWSVGGNQPQHF. The CDR3 bases are TGTGCCTGGAGTGTTGGAGGCAATCAGCCCCAGCATTTT.